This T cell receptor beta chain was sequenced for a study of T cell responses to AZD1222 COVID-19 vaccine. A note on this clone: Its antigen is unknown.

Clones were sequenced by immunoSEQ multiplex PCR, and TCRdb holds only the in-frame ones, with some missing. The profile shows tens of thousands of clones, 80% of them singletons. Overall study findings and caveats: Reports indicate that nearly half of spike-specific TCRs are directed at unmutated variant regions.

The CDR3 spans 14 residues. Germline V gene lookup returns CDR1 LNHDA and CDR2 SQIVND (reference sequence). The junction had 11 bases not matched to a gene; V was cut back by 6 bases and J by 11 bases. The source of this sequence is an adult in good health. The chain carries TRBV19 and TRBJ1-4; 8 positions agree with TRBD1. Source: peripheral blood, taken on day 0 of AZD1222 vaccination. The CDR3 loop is CASSSPGQAIKLFF. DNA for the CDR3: TGTGCCAGTAGCTCGCCGGGACAGGCAATCAAACTGTTTTTT.